The text below deals with one T cell receptor (beta chain). Assay: immunoSEQ multiplex PCR; the TCRdb copy retains only in-frame clones and omits some. The table has fewer than 350,000 clones, 89% seen once. The record originates from a study of blood T cell repertoires in COVID-19. V lost 4 bases and J 8 bases, leaving 13 bases between the germline ends. Germline V lookup: CDR1 SGHRS, CDR2 YFSETQ. The CDR3 totals 13 residues. Input material: PBMCs or T cells enriched from blood (not recorded which). V is TRBV5-1 and J is TRBJ2-1; D is perhaps TRBD1 (6 bases). This clonotype originated in a woman aged 40 to 50 who had recovered from COVID-19. CDR3 in amino acids: CASSLDSFYEQFF. Here the CDR3 DNA reads TGCGCCAGCAGCCTGGACAGTTTCTATGAGCAGTTCTTC. Filled out from reference TRBV5-1 and TRBJ2-1, the complete variable domain reads KAGVTQTPRYLIKTRGQQVTLSCSPISGHRSVSWYQQTPGQGLQFLFEYFSETQRNKGNFPGRFSGRQFSNSRSEMNVSTLELGDSALYLCASSLDSFYEQFFGPGTRLTVL.